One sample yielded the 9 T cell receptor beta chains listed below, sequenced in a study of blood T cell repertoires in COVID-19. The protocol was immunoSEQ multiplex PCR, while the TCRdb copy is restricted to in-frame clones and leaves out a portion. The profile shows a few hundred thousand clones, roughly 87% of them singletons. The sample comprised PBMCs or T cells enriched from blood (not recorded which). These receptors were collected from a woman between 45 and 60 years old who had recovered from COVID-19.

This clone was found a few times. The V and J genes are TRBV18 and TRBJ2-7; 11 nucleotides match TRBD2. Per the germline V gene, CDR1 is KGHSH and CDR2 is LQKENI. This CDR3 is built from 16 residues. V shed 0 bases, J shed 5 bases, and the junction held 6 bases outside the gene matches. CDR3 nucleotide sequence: TGTGCCAGCTCACCACCAGGACGGGGACTAGCGGACGAGCAGTACTTC. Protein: CASSPPGRGLADEQYF.

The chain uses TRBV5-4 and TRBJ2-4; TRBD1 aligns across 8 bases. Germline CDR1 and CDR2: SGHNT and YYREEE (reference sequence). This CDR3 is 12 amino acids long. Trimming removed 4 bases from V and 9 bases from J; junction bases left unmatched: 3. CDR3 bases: TGTGCCAGCAGCGCCGGGACAGGCATTCAGTACTTC. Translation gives CASSAGTGIQYF.

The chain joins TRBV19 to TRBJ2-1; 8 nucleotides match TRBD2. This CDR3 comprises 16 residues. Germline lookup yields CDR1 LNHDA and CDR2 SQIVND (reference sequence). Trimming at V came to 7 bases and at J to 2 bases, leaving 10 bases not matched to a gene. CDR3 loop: CASKNPAGVAYNEQFF. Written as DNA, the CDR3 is TGTGCCAGTAAAAACCCAGCGGGAGTGGCCTACAATGAGCAGTTCTTC.

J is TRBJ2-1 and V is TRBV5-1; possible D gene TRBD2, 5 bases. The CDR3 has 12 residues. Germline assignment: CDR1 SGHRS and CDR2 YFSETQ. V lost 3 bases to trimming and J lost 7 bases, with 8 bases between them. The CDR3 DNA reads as TGCGCCAGCAGCTCGGACTTTAATGAGCAGTTCTTC. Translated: CASSSDFNEQFF.

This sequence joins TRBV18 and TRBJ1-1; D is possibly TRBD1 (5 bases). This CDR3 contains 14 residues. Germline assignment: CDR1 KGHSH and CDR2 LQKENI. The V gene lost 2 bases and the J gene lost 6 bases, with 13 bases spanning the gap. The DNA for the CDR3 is TGTGCCAGCTCACCAATTGTAAGGGGTCCTGAAGCTTTCTTT. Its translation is CASSPIVRGPEAFF.

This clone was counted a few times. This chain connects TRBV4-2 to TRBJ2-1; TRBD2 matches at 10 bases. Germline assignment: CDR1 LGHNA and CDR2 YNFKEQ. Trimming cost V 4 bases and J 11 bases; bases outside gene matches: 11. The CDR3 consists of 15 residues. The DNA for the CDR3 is TGTGCCAGCAGCCCCCGTGAGCGGGAGGGCCGGAAGCAGTTCTTC. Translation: CASSPREREGRKQFF.

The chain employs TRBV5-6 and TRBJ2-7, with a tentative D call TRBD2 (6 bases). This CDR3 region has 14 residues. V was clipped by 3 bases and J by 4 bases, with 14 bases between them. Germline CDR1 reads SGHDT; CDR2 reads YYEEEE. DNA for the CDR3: TGTGCCAGCAGCTCCTGGACGGGGGAGTACGAGCAGTACTTC. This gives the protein CASSSWTGEYEQYF.

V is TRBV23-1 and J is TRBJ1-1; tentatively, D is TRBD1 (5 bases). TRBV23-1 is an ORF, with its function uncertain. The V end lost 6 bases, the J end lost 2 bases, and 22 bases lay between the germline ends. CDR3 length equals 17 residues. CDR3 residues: CASRDFSGRADNTEAFF. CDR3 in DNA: TGCGCCAGCAGGGATTTTTCGGGCAGGGCAGATAACACTGAAGCTTTCTTT.

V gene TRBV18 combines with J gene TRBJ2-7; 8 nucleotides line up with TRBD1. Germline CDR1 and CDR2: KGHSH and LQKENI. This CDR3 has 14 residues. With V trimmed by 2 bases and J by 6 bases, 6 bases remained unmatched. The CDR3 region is CASSPSAGQGEQYF. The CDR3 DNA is TGTGCCAGCTCACCATCGGCAGGACAGGGCGAGCAGTACTTC.